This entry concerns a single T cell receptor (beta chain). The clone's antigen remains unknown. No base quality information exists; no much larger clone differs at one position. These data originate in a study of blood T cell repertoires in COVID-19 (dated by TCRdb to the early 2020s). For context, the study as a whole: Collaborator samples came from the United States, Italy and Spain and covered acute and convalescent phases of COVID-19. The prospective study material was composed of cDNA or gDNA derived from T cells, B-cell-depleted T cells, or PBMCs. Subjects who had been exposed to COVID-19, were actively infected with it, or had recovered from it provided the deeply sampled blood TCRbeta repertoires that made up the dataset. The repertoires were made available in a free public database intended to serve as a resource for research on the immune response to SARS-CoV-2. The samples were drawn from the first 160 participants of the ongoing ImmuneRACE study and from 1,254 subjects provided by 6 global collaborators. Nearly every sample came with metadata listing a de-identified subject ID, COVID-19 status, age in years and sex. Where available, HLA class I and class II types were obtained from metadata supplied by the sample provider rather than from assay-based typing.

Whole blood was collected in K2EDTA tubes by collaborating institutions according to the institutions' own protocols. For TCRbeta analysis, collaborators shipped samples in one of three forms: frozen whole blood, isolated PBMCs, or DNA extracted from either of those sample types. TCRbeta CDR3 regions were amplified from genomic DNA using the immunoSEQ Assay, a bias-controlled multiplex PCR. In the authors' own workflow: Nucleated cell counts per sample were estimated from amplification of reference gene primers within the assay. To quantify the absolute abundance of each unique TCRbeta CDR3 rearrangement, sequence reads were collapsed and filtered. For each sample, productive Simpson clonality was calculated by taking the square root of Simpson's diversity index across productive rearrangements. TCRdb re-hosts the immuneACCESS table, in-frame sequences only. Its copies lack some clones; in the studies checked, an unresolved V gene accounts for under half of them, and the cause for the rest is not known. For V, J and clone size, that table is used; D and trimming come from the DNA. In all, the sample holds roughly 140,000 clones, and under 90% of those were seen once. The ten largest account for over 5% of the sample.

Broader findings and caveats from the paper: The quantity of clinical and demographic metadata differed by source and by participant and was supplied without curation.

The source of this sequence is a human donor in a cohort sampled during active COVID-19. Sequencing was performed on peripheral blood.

The DNA sequence follows: TGTGCCAGCAGCTCGATGGACAGGGTTGCTGGAAACACCATATATTTT. Its product reads: CASSSMDRVAGNTIYF. The chain couples TRBV11-2 to TRBJ1-3, and 8 junctional nucleotides match TRBD1. The germline V gene gives CDR1 as SGHAT and CDR2 as FQNNGV. There are 16 amino acids in the CDR3, from cysteine to phenylalanine inclusive. The kept DNA is CDR3 alone, 48 bases in frame from the first base. Germline trimming amounts to 4 bases on V and 2 bases on J, with 7 as the count of junction bases outside the gene matches. The full variable domain, completed from the reference TRBV11-2 and TRBJ1-3 proteins outside the CDR3, reads EAGVAQSPRYKIIEKRQSVAFWCNPISGHATLYWYQQILGQGPKLLIQFQNNGVVDDSQLPKDRFSAERLKGVDSTLKIQPAKLEDSAVYLCASSSMDRVAGNTIYFGEGSWLTVV.